The sequence of this TCR beta chain was determined in a study of blood T cell repertoires in COVID-19. Looking at the study overall: Researchers got acute and convalescent COVID-19 samples from the United States, Italy and Spain.

CDR3 length: 15 residues. The V gene end was trimmed by 1 base and the J gene end by 5 bases; junction bases not matched to a gene: 7. Per the germline V gene, CDR1 is SGHVS and CDR2 is FNYEAQ. This table comes from immunoSEQ multiplex PCR, and its TCRdb copy is limited to in-frame clones, with some not included. The top ten clones hold 1.6% of a sample with roughly 150,000 clones, about four fifths of them seen once. The sample comprised PBMCs or T cells enriched from blood (not recorded which). This rearrangement joins TRBV7-6 to TRBJ2-7, with 8 bases identical to TRBD1. The sequence derives from a woman aged 18-29 years who had been exposed to COVID-19. Here the CDR3 reads CASSLGTGGIHEQYF. CDR3 DNA sequence: TGTGCCAGCAGCTTAGGCACAGGGGGAATCCACGAGCAGTACTTC.